A selection of T cell receptor beta chains follows, all from one sample in a study of regulatory T cells in long-lasting Graves disease. Using its own MiXCR run on the multiplex PCR reads, TCRdb lists one record per CDR3 protein. The sample yields more than 350,000 distinct CDR3 sequences, around 20% seen once. The material was peripheral blood mononuclear cells (PBMCs), obtained when the disease was refractory, from a patient treated with antithyroid drugs. The receptors were sampled from a female donor with Graves disease. Each CDR3 is given with its conserved first and last residue. The D gene is left open where the match is weak. Clone size appears in some rows only: once, few, many, or a class for an expanded clone.

DNA: TGTGCCTGGGACAGGGTCCCGGGTACTGAAGCTTTCTTT; CDR3: CAWDRVPGTEAFF; J: TRBJ1-1; D: TRBD1; size: NA; V: TRBV30
DNA: TGCGCCAGCAGCTTGAATAGCGGGAGCGGCGAGCAGTTCTTC; CDR3: CASSLNSGSGEQFF; J: TRBJ2-1; D: TRBD2; size: NA; V: TRBV5-1
DNA: TGTGCCATCAGCGGGGACTCAGGGGGCGACATTCAGTACTTC; CDR3: CAISGDSGGDIQYF; J: TRBJ2-4; D: TRBD1; size: few; V: TRBV10-3
DNA: TGTGCCAGCAGCCGGACAGGGGACCACGGCTACACCTTC; CDR3: CASSRTGDHGYTF; J: TRBJ1-2; D: TRBD1; size: many; V: TRBV28
DNA: TGTGCCAGCTCACCACGAGAAAGGACAGGGTTCCCCGGGGAGCTGTTTTTT; CDR3: CASSPRERTGFPGELFF; J: TRBJ2-2; D: TRBD1; size: NA; V: TRBV18
DNA: TGTGCCAGCAGTTACGGGACAGAGTACGAGCAGTACTTC; CDR3: CASSYGTEYEQYF; J: TRBJ2-7; D: TRBD1; size: many; V: TRBV6-5
DNA: TGTGCCAGCAGCTTAAATGAGGGTGAGACCCAGTACTTC; CDR3: CASSLNEGETQYF; J: TRBJ2-5; D: NA; size: few; V: TRBV7-3
DNA: TGCGCCAGCAGCTTTCCAGACCCCGGAGGCGAGCAGTACTTC; CDR3: CASSFPDPGGEQYF; J: TRBJ2-7; D: NA; size: many; V: TRBV5-1
DNA: TGTGCCTGGAGTGTACAAGGGGTTCAGCCCCAGCATTTT; CDR3: CAWSVQGVQPQHF; J: TRBJ1-5; D: NA; size: many; V: TRBV30
DNA: TGTGCCAGCAGCAGAGGGGGTACGAACACCGGGGAGCTGTTTTTT; CDR3: CASSRGGTNTGELFF; J: TRBJ2-2; D: NA; size: many; V: TRBV11-2
DNA: TGTGCCAGCAGCGCCCAGGGCCCTGAAGCTTTCTTT; CDR3: CASSAQGPEAFF; J: TRBJ1-1; D: NA; size: many; V: TRBV9
DNA: TGCGCCAGCAGCTTGCCGGACAGACCGCCCTACGAGCAGTACTTC; CDR3: CASSLPDRPPYEQYF; J: TRBJ2-7; D: NA; size: NA; V: TRBV5-1
DNA: TGTGCCTGGAGTGGTCTGTGGGGTAAACGAGAGACCCAGTACTTC; CDR3: CAWSGLWGKRETQYF; J: TRBJ2-5; D: NA; size: many; V: TRBV30
DNA: TGTGCCAGCAGCTCGTCAGGGCCGAACACTGAAGCTTTCTTT; CDR3: CASSSSGPNTEAFF; J: TRBJ1-1; D: NA; size: many; V: TRBV5-1
DNA: TGCAGTGCTAGCAGGCAGGGAGGGAACACTGAAGCTTTCTTT; CDR3: CSASRQGGNTEAFF; J: TRBJ1-1; D: NA; size: few; V: TRBV20-1
DNA: TGCAGTGCGGGTCCGGGACCAAACCAAGAGACCCAGTACTTC; CDR3: CSAGPGPNQETQYF; J: TRBJ2-5; D: NA; size: NA; V: TRBV20-1
DNA: TGTGCCAGCGGCGCCGGAACGAACACTGAAGCTTTCTTT; CDR3: CASGAGTNTEAFF; J: TRBJ1-1; D: NA; size: few; V: TRBV7-8
DNA: TGTGCCAGCAGTTCCGGAGGCCGCGACTACGAGCAGTACTTC; CDR3: CASSSGGRDYEQYF; J: TRBJ2-7; D: NA; size: many; V: TRBV28
DNA: TGTGCCAGCAGCTTCTCGTCGGGGGGGGACTACAATGAGCAGTTCTTC; CDR3: CASSFSSGGDYNEQFF; J: TRBJ2-1; D: TRBD2; size: NA; V: TRBV5-6
DNA: TGTGCCAGCAGCCCTGAAGGGCAGTCCTACGAGCAGTACTTC; CDR3: CASSPEGQSYEQYF; J: TRBJ2-7; D: NA; size: many; V: TRBV28
DNA: TGTGCCAGCAGCCACCGGATTGACGAGACCCAGTACTTC; CDR3: CASSHRIDETQYF; J: TRBJ2-5; D: NA; size: many; V: TRBV7-2
DNA: TGTGCCAGCAGCCCCAGGGCGGGAGGGATTACCGGGGAGCTGTTTTTT; CDR3: CASSPRAGGITGELFF; J: TRBJ2-2; D: TRBD2; size: NA; V: TRBV11-2
DNA: TGTGCCAGCAGTTTTGGGGGTTTAGATCAGCCCCAGCATTTT; CDR3: CASSFGGLDQPQHF; J: TRBJ1-5; D: NA; size: many; V: TRBV28
DNA: TGTGCCAGCAGCTTAGATCAAGAGGGGGCGAACTATGGCTACACCTTC; CDR3: CASSLDQEGANYGYTF; J: TRBJ1-2; D: TRBD1; size: NA; V: TRBV11-2
DNA: TGTGCCAGCAGAATGGGTCGGAGCTCCTACGAGCAGTACTTC; CDR3: CASRMGRSSYEQYF; J: TRBJ2-7; D: NA; size: many; V: TRBV6-1
DNA: TGTGCCTCGGCGGCAGGGCGGGATTCACCCCTCCACTTT; CDR3: CASAAGRDSPLHF; J: TRBJ1-6; D: NA; size: many; V: TRBV10-3
DNA: TGTGCCATCGAGGATGTCCGCGGCGAGCAGTACTTC; CDR3: CAIEDVRGEQYF; J: TRBJ2-7; D: NA; size: NA; V: TRBV10-3
DNA: TGTGCCAGCAGTGCAGTTTCGACTGACTATGGCTACACCTTC; CDR3: CASSAVSTDYGYTF; J: TRBJ1-2; D: NA; size: many; V: TRBV28
DNA: TGCAGTGCTAGACACCAGGCAGACTACGAGCAGTACTTC; CDR3: CSARHQADYEQYF; J: TRBJ2-7; D: NA; size: few; V: TRBV20-1
DNA: TGTGCCAGTAGTATCCCGCAGGGGACGAACGAGCAGTACTTC; CDR3: CASSIPQGTNEQYF; J: TRBJ2-7; D: NA; size: NA; V: TRBV19
DNA: TGTGCTAGTGGTTTTATCCAGGGCAGGACCGGGGAGCTGTTTTTT; CDR3: CASGFIQGRTGELFF; J: TRBJ2-2; D: NA; size: NA; V: TRBV12-5
DNA: TGCAGCGTTGAAAACCCAGGATCCTACGAGCAGTACTTC; CDR3: CSVENPGSYEQYF; J: TRBJ2-7; D: NA; size: NA; V: TRBV29-1
DNA: TGTGCCAGCAGTTTAGTCGGCAGACCCTACGAGCAGTACTTC; CDR3: CASSLVGRPYEQYF; J: TRBJ2-7; D: NA; size: NA; V: TRBV12-3/TRBV12-4
DNA: TGTGCCAGCAGCTTAAGGGGGCTCGGGGCTAATGAAAAACTGTTTTTT; CDR3: CASSLRGLGANEKLFF; J: TRBJ1-4; D: TRBD1; size: many; V: TRBV7-9
DNA: TGCAGTGCTAGAGGGGTGGGCAGGGAGGTTGTCCCGCCCCAGCATTTT; CDR3: CSARGVGREVVPPQHF; J: TRBJ1-5; D: NA; size: NA; V: TRBV20-1
DNA: TGTGCCAGCACGGTCGTTAGGGGGCCTCCCTACGAGCAGTACTTC; CDR3: CASTVVRGPPYEQYF; J: TRBJ2-7; D: TRBD1; size: many; V: TRBV2
DNA: TGTGCCAGTAGCGCGTTCTGGGATTCACCCCTCCACTTT; CDR3: CASSAFWDSPLHF; J: TRBJ1-6; D: NA; size: NA; V: TRBV19
DNA: TGTGCCAGCAGCCTGGGGACAGGGAGCAGCTCCTACGAGCAGTACTTC; CDR3: CASSLGTGSSSYEQYF; J: TRBJ2-7; D: TRBD1; size: few; V: TRBV7-9
DNA: TGTGCCAGCAGTTTTGATTTGCGGAGGAACACTGAAGCTTTCTTT; CDR3: CASSFDLRRNTEAFF; J: TRBJ1-1; D: NA; size: few; V: TRBV12-3/TRBV12-4
DNA: TGTGCCAGTAGTATCGCAGGGCATAGCAATCAGCCCCAGCATTTT; CDR3: CASSIAGHSNQPQHF; J: TRBJ1-5; D: NA; size: NA; V: TRBV19
DNA: TGTGCCAGCAGCCTAACCGCGAGTAACGGAGAGACCCAGTACTTC; CDR3: CASSLTASNGETQYF; J: TRBJ2-5; D: NA; size: many; V: TRBV11-2
DNA: TGTGCCAGCAGTGAAGGAGAAAGGGATAATTCACCCCTCCACTTT; CDR3: CASSEGERDNSPLHF; J: TRBJ1-6; D: NA; size: many; V: TRBV2
DNA: TGCGCCAGCAGCCGGGACAGAGACACCGGGGAGCTGTTTTTT; CDR3: CASSRDRDTGELFF; J: TRBJ2-2; D: TRBD1; size: NA; V: TRBV5-1
DNA: TGTGCCAGCTCACCAAGGGAGGGGCGTCAAGAGACCCAGTACTTC; CDR3: CASSPREGRQETQYF; J: TRBJ2-5; D: TRBD2; size: many; V: TRBV18
DNA: TGTGCCAGCAGTTTACACCAGGCGGGGAACACTGAAGCTTTCTTT; CDR3: CASSLHQAGNTEAFF; J: TRBJ1-1; D: NA; size: many; V: TRBV28
DNA: TGTGCCAGCAGCCGGCTAATAGGCACCGGGGAGCTGTTTTTT; CDR3: CASSRLIGTGELFF; J: TRBJ2-2; D: NA; size: few; V: TRBV14
DNA: TGTGCCAGCAGCCAAAACCCCGGGGGCGACGAGCAGTACTTC; CDR3: CASSQNPGGDEQYF; J: TRBJ2-7; D: NA; size: few; V: TRBV3-1
DNA: TGCAGTGCTCCGGGACTAGCTCTCAGAGGCTCCTACGAGCAGTACTTC; CDR3: CSAPGLALRGSYEQYF; J: TRBJ2-7; D: TRBD2; size: NA; V: TRBV20-1
DNA: TGTGCCAGCAGTAACCGGGACCGGCGGGCGAACACTGAAGCTTTCTTT; CDR3: CASSNRDRRANTEAFF; J: TRBJ1-1; D: NA; size: many; V: TRBV6-1
DNA: TGTGCCTGGAGTGTTACGGGTGGGCCCCAGCATTTT; CDR3: CAWSVTGGPQHF; J: TRBJ1-5; D: NA; size: NA; V: TRBV30
DNA: TGTGCCAGCAGCGCAACATTCGGAAACACCATATATTTT; CDR3: CASSATFGNTIYF; J: TRBJ1-3; D: NA; size: few; V: TRBV7-9
DNA: TGTGCCAGTACCGCGGGGGGCTTATCTGAAGCTTTCTTT; CDR3: CASTAGGLSEAFF; J: TRBJ1-1; D: NA; size: NA; V: TRBV19
DNA: TGTGCCATCACTAACCGGGAGGGATACGGCTACACCTTC; CDR3: CAITNREGYGYTF; J: TRBJ1-2; D: NA; size: many; V: TRBV10-3